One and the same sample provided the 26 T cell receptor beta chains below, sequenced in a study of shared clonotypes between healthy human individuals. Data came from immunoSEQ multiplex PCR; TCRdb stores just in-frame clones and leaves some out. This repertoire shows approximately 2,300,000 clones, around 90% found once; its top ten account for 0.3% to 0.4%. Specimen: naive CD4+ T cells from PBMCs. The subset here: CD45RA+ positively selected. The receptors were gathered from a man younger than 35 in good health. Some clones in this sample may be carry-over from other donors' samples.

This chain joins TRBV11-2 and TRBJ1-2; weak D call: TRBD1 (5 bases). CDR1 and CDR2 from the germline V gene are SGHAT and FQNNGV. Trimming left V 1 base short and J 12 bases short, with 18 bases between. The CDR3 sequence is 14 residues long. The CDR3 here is CASSLVGRASGNTF. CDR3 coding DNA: TGTGCCAGCAGCTTAGTGGGCAGGGCTTCGGGGAACACCTTC.

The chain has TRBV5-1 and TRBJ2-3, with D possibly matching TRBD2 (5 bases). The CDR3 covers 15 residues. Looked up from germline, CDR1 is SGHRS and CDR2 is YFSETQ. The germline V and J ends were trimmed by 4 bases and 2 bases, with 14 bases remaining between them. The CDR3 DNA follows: TGCGCCAGCAGCAGCGGACTCACGACCACAGATACGCAGTATTTT. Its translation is CASSSGLTTTDTQYF.

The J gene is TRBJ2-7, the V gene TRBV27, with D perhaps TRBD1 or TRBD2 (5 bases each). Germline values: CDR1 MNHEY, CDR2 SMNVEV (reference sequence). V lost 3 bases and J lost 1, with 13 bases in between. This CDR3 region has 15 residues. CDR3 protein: CASSFRGRISYEQYF. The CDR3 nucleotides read TGTGCCAGCAGTTTTAGGGGACGGATTTCCTACGAGCAGTACTTC.

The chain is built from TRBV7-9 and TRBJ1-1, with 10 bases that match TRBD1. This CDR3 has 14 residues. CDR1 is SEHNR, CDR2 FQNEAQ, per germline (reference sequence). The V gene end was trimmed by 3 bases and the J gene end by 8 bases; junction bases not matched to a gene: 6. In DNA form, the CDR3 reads TGTGCCAGCAGCTTTGACAGGGGGCTAGACGAAGCTTTCTTT. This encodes CASSFDRGLDEAFF. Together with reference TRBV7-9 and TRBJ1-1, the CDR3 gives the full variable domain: DTGVSQNPRHKITKRGQNVTFRCDPISEHNRLYWYRQTLGQGPEFLTYFQNEAQLEKSRLLSDRFSAERPKGSFSTLEIQRTEQGDSAMYLCASSFDRGLDEAFFGQGTRLTVV.

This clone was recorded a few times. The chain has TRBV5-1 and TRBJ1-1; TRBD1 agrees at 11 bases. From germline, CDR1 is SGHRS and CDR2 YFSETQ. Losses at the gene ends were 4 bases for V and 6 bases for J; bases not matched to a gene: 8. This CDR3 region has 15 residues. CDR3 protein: CASSPRTGGAAEAFF. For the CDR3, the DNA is TGCGCCAGCAGCCCAAGGACAGGGGGCGCCGCTGAAGCTTTCTTT.

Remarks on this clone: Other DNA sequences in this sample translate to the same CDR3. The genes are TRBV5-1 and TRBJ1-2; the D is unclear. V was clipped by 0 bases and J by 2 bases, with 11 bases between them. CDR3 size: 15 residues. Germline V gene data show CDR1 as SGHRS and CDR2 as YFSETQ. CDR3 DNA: TGCGCCAGCAGCTTGGTCGGCTCCGAAAACTATGGCTACACCTTC. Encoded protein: CASSLVGSENYGYTF.

CDR3: CASSPRLRLEVGWEQFF. CDR3 in DNA: TGTGCCAGCAGCCCGCGTTTAAGGCTAGAAGTGGGTTGGGAGCAGTTCTTC. V gene TRBV7-9 combines with J gene TRBJ2-1; D is unresolved. Trimming shortened V by 5 bases and J by 10 bases, and 27 bases separated the two germline ends. The CDR3 covers 17 residues. Germline-derived CDR1 and CDR2 are SEHNR and FQNEAQ (reference sequence).

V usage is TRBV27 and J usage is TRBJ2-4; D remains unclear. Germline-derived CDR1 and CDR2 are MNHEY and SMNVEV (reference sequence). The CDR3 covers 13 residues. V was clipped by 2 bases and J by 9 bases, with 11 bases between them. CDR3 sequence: CASSLVAFSIQYF. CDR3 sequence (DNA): TGTGCCAGCAGTTTAGTGGCATTTAGCATTCAGTACTTC.

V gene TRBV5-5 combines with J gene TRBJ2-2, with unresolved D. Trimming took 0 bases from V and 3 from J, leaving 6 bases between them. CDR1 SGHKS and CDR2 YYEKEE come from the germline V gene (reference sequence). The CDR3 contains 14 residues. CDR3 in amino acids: CASSLDTYTGELFF. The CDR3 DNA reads TGTGCCAGCAGCTTGGACACCTACACCGGGGAGCTGTTTTTT.

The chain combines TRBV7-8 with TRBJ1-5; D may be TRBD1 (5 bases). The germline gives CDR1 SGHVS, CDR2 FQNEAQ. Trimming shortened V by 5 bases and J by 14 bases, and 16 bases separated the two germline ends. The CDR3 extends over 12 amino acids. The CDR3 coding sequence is TGTGCCAGCAGCCCACGGGAAGGACAAAAGCATTTT. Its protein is CASSPREGQKHF.

CDR3 in DNA: TGCGCCAGCAGCCTACCGGACAGGGCGAGATCTGAAGCTTTCTTT. Its translation: CASSLPDRARSEAFF. This chain links TRBV5-1 with TRBJ1-1, with TRBD1 matching over 8 bases. Per the germline V gene, CDR1 is SGHRS and CDR2 is YFSETQ. This CDR3 spans 15 amino acids. V lost 4 bases and J lost 6; bases outside the gene matches: 11.

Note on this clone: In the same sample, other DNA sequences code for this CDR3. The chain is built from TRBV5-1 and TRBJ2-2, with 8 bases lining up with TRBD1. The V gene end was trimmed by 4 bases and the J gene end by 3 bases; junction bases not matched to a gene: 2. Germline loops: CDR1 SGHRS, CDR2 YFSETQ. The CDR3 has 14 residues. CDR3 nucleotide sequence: TGCGCCAGCAGCCTGGACAGGGACACCGGGGAGCTGTTTTTT. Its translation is CASSLDRDTGELFF. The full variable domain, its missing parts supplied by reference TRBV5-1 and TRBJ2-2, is KAGVTQTPRYLIKTRGQQVTLSCSPISGHRSVSWYQQTPGQGLQFLFEYFSETQRNKGNFPGRFSGRQFSNSRSEMNVSTLELGDSALYLCASSLDRDTGELFFGEGSRLTVL.

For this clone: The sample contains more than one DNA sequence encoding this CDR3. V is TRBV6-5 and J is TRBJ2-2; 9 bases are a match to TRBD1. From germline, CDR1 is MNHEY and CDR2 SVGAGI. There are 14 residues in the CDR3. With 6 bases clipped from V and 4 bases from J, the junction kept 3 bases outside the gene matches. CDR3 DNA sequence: TGTGCCAGCAGGGGACAGGGCGGCACCGGGGAGCTGTTTTTT. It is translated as CASRGQGGTGELFF.

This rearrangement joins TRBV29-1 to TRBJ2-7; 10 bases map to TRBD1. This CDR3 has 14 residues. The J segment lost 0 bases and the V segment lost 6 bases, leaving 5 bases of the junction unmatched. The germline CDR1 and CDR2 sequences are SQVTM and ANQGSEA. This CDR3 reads CSVTGQGSSYEQYF. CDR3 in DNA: TGCAGCGTAACGGGACAGGGGAGCTCCTACGAGCAGTACTTC.

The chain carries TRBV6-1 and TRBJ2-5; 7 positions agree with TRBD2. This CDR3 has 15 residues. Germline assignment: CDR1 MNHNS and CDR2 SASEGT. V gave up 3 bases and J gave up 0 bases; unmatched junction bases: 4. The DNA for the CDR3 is TGTGCCAGCAGTGAGCGGGAGAAGTACCAAGAGACCCAGTACTTC. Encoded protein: CASSEREKYQETQYF.

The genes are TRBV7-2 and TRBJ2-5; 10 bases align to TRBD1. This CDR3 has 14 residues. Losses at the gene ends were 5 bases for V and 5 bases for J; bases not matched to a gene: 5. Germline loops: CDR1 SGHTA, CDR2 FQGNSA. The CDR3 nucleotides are TGTGCCAGCAGCCCCAGGACAGGGGGGGAGACCCAGTACTTC. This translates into CASSPRTGGETQYF.

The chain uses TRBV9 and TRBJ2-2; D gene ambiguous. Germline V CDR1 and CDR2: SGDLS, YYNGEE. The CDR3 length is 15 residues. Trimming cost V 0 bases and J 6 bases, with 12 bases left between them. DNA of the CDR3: TGTGCCAGCAGCGTAGAACCCCACAGCCCCGGGGAGCTGTTTTTT. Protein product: CASSVEPHSPGELFF.

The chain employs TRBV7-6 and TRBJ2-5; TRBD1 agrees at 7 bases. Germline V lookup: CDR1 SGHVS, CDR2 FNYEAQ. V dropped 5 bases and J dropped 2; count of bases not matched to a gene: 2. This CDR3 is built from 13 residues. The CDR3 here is CASSPGQQETQYF. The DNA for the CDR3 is TGTGCCAGCAGCCCGGGACAGCAAGAGACCCAGTACTTC.

The CDR3 coding sequence is TGTGCCAGCAGCAAGAGACTAGCGGGTTTCACAGATACGCAGTATTTT. Encoded protein: CASSKRLAGFTDTQYF. This chain joins TRBV7-2 and TRBJ2-3, with 10 bases aligning to TRBD2. V trimming: 5 bases; J trimming: 2 bases; junction bases outside the gene matches: 7. This CDR3 contains 16 residues. Germline-derived CDR1 and CDR2 are SGHTA and FQGNSA.

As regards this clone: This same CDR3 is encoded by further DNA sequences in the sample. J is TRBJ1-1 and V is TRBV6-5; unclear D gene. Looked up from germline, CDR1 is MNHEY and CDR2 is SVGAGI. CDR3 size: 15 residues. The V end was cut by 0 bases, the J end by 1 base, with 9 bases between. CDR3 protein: CASSYSRAPNTEAFF. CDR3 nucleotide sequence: TGTGCCAGCAGTTACTCGAGGGCCCCGAACACTGAAGCTTTCTTT.

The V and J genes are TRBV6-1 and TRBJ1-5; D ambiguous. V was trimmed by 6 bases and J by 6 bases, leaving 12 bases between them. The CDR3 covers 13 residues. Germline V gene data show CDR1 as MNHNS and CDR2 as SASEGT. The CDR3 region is CASSFPGGQPQHF. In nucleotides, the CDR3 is TGTGCCAGCAGCTTCCCGGGCGGTCAGCCCCAGCATTTT.

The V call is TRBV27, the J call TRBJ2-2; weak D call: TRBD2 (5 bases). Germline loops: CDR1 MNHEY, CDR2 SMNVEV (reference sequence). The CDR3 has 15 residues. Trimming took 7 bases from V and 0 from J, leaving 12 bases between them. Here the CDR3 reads CASTKMRANTGELFF. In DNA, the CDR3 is TGTGCCAGCACCAAGATGAGGGCGAACACCGGGGAGCTGTTTTTT.

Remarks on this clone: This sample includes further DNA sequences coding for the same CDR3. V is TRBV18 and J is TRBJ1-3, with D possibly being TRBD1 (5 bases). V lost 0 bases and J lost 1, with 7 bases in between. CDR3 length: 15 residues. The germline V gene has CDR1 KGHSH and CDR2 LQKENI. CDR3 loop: CASSPPGVSGNTIYF. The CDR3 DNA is TGTGCCAGCTCACCACCAGGGGTATCTGGAAACACCATATATTTT. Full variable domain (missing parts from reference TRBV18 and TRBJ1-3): NAGVMQNPRHLVRRRGQEARLRCSPMKGHSHVYWYRQLPEEGLKFMVYLQKENIIDESGMPKERFSAEFPKEGPSILRIQQVVRGDSAAYFCASSPPGVSGNTIYFGEGSWLTVV.

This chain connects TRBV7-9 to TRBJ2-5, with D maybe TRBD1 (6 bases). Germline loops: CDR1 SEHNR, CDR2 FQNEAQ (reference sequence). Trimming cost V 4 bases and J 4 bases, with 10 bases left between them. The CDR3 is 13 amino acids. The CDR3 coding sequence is TGTGCCAGCAGCTCCGGGACACGAGAGACCCAGTACTTC. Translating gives CASSSGTRETQYF.

The CDR3 nucleotides are TGTGCCAGCAGCCAAAAATACAATGAGCAGTTCTTC. Translated, it gives CASSQKYNEQFF. The chain has TRBV5-4 and TRBJ2-1; D gene unclear. The V gene lost 4 bases and the J gene lost 4 bases, with 6 bases spanning the gap. CDR3 length equals 12 residues. The germline V gene has CDR1 SGHNT and CDR2 YYREEE (reference sequence).

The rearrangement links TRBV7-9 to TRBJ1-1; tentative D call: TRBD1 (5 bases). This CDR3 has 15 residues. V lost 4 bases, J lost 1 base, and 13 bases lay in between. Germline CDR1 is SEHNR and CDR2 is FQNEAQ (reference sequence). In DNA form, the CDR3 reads TGTGCCAGCAGCTCAGCAGGGACGGCGAACACTGAAGCTTTCTTT. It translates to CASSSAGTANTEAFF.